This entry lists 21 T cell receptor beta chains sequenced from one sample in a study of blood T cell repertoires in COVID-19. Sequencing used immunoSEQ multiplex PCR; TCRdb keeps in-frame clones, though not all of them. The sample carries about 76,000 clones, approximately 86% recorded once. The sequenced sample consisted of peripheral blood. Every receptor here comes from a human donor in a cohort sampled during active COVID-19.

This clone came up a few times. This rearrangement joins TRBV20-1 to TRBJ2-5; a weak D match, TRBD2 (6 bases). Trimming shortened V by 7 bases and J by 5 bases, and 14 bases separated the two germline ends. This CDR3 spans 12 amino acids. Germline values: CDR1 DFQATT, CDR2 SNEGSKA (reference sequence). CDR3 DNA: TGCAGTGGTAGTAGCCGGGAGGAGACCCAGTACTTC. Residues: CSGSSREETQYF.

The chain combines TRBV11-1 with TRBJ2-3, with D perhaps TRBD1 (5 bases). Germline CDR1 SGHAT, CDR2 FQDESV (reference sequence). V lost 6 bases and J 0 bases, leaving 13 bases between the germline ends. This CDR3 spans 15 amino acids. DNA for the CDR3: TGTGCCAGCAGTCTCCTCCAGGGAAGCACAGATACGCAGTATTTT. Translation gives CASSLLQGSTDTQYF.

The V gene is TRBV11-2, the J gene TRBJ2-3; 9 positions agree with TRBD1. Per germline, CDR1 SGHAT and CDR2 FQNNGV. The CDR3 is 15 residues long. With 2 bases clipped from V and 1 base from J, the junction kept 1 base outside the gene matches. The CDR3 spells CASSLWTGGTDTQYF. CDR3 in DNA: TGTGCCAGCAGCTTATGGACAGGGGGCACAGATACGCAGTATTTT.

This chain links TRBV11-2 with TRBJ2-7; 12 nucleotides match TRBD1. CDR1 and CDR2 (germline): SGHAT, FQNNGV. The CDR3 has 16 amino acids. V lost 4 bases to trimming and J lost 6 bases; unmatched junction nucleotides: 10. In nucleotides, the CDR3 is TGTGCCAGCAGCTCAATGCCGGGACAGGGGGCTTCCGAGCAGTACTTC. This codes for CASSSMPGQGASEQYF.

For the CDR3, the DNA is TGCGCCAGCAGCCAAGTGACGGGGGACAATGAGCAGTTCTTC. The encoded protein is CASSQVTGDNEQFF. The chain has TRBV4-1 and TRBJ2-1, with a tentative D call TRBD2 (6 bases). V was pared by 1 base and J by 5 bases, with 9 bases between. The length of the CDR3 is 14 residues. Germline CDR1 and CDR2: MGHRA and YSYEKL.

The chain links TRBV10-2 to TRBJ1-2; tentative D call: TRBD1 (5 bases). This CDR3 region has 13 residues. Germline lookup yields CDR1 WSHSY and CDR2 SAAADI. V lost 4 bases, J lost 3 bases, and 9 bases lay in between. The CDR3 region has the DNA TGCGCCAGCAGTGTCGACAGTTACTATGGCTACACCTTC. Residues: CASSVDSYYGYTF.

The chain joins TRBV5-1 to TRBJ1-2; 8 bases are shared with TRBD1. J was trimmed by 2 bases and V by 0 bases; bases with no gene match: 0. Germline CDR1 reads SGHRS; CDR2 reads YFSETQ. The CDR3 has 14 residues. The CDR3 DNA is TGCGCCAGCAGCTTGGACAGGGGGAACTATGGCTACACCTTC. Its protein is CASSLDRGNYGYTF.

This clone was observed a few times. The CDR3: CASSFNPTPYEQYF. CDR3 sequence (DNA): TGTGCCAGCAGCTTCAACCCCACTCCCTACGAGCAGTACTTC. The chain combines TRBV7-9 with TRBJ2-7; no clear D gene. In germline, CDR1 is SEHNR, CDR2 FQNEAQ (reference sequence). V lost 3 bases to trimming and J lost 2 bases, with 11 bases between them. The CDR3 consists of 14 residues.

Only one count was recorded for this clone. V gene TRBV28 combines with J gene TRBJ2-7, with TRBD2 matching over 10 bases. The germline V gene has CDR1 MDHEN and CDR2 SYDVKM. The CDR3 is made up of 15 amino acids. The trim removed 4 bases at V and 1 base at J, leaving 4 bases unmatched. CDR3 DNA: TGTGCCAGCAGTTCTAGCGGGAGTTGGTCCTACGAGCAGTACTTC. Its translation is CASSSSGSWSYEQYF.

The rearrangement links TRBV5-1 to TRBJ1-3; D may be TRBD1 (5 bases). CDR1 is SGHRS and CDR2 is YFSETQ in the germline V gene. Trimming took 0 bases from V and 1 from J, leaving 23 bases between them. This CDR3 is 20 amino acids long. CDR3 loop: CASSLASTQGAFGSGNTIYF. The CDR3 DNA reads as TGCGCCAGCAGCTTGGCCTCAACCCAAGGGGCTTTCGGGTCTGGAAACACCATATATTTT.

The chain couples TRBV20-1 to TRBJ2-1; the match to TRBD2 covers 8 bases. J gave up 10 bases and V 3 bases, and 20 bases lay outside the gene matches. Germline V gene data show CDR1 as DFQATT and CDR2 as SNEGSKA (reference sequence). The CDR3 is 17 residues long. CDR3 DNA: TGCAGTGCTAGTCCCCCAAGGACTAGCCCCCAAACAGGCGAGCAGTTCTTC. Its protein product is CSASPPRTSPQTGEQFF.

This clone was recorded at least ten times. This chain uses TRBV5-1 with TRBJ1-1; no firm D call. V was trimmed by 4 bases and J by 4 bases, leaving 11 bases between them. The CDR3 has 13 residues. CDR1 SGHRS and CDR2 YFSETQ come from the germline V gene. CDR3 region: CASSLEAATEAFF. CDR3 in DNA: TGCGCCAGCAGCCTTGAGGCGGCCACTGAAGCTTTCTTT.

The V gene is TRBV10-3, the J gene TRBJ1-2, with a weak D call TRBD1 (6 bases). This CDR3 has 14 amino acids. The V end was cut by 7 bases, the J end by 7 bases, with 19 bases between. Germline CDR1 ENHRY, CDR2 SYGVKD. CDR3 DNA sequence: TGTGCCATCAAAAGGGGGATGGACACCATTGGCTACACCTTC. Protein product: CAIKRGMDTIGYTF.

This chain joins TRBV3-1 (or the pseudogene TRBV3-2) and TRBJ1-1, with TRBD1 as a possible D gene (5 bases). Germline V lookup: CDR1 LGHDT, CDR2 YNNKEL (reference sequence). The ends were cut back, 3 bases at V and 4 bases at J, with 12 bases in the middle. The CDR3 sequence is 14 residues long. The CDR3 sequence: CASSHSTGGTEAFF. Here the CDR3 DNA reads TGTGCCAGCAGCCACTCCACGGGGGGCACTGAAGCTTTCTTT.

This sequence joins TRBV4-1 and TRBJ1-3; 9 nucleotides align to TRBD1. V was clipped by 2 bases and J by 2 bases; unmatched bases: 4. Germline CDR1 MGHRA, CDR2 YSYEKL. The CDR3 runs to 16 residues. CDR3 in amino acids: CASSQRGQGTGNTIYF. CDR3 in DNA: TGCGCCAGCAGCCAACGGGGACAGGGCACTGGAAACACCATATATTTT.

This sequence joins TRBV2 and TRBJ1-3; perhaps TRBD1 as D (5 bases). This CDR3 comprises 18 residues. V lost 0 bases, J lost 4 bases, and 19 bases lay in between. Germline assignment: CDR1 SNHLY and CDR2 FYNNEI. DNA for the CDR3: TGTGCCAGCAGTGAAGCTCGGGACTACTTACTGAGGGGAAACACCATATATTTT. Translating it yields CASSEARDYLLRGNTIYF.

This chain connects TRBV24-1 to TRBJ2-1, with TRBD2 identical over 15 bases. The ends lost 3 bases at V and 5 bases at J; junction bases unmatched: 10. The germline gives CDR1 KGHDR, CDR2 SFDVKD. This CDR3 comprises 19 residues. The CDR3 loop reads CATSDAGARTSGGDNEQFF. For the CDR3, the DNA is TGTGCCACCAGTGATGCAGGGGCCCGGACTAGCGGGGGGGACAATGAGCAGTTCTTC.

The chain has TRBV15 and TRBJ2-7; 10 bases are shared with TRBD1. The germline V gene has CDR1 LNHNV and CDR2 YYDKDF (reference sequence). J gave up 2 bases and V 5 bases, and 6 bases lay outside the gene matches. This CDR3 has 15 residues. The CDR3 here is CATSARTGGTYEQYF. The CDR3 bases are TGTGCCACCAGCGCCCGGACAGGGGGAACCTACGAGCAGTACTTC.

CDR3 residues: CASGLNTGSGGYTF. The CDR3 DNA is TGTGCTAGTGGTTTGAATACAGGGTCCGGTGGCTACACCTTC. The chain joins TRBV12-5 to TRBJ1-2, with D maybe TRBD1 (6 bases). The CDR3 covers 14 residues. V lost 2 bases and J lost 7, with 14 bases in between. Germline lookup yields CDR1 LGHNT and CDR2 FRNRAP. Supplemented by reference TRBV12-5 and TRBJ1-2, the full variable domain reads DARVTQTPRHKVTEMGQEVTMRCQPILGHNTVFWYRQTMMQGLELLAYFRNRAPLDDSGMPKDRFSAEMPDATLATLKIQPSEPRDSAVYFCASGLNTGSGGYTFGSGTRLTVV.

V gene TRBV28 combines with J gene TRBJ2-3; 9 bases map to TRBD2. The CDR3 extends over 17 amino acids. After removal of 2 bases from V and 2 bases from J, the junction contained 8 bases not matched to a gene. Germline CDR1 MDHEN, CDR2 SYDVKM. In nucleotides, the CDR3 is TGTGCCAGCAGTTTACGGCTGTCTAGCGGGACCACAGATACGCAGTATTTT. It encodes CASSLRLSSGTTDTQYF.

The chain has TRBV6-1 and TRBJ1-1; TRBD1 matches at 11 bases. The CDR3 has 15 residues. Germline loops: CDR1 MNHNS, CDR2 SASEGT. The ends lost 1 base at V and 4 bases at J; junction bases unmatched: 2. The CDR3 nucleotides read TGTGCCAGCAGTGAAGTAGGGACAGGGGGCACTGAAGCTTTCTTT. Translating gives CASSEVGTGGTEAFF.